Below are 13 T cell receptor beta chains sequenced from a single sample in a study of blood T cell repertoires in COVID-19. The assay was immunoSEQ multiplex PCR, and TCRdb's table has in-frame clones only and misses some. The data contain 250,000 to 350,000 clones, around 85% of them seen just once; the ten biggest clones take up around 4.2%. Sequences were obtained from peripheral blood. These receptors all stem from a woman in her forties or fifties with active or convalescent COVID-19.

The chain links TRBV19 to TRBJ1-2, with TRBD1 as a possible D gene (6 bases). Trimming cost V 6 bases and J 3 bases, with 14 bases left between them. CDR1 and CDR2 from the germline V gene are LNHDA and SQIVND (reference sequence). The CDR3 covers 14 residues. The CDR3 is CASRKGVGDYGYTF. For the CDR3, the DNA is TGTGCCAGTAGGAAGGGGGTCGGAGACTATGGCTACACCTTC.

The V and J genes are TRBV5-1 and TRBJ1-1; possible D gene TRBD1, 5 bases. Trimming took 0 bases from V and 4 from J, leaving 10 bases between them. The length of the CDR3 is 14 residues. Germline V gives CDR1 SGHRS, CDR2 YFSETQ. In DNA form, the CDR3 reads TGCGCCAGCAGCTTGGGTCCCGGGGGCACTGAAGCTTTCTTT. Its translation: CASSLGPGGTEAFF.

The CDR3 sequence is CASSLNPPGGNTEAFF. CDR3 in DNA: TGTGCCAGCAGCCTAAACCCCCCGGGTGGGAACACTGAAGCTTTCTTT. The V call is TRBV7-3, the J call TRBJ1-1, with D hard to call. The CDR3 is made up of 16 amino acids. Trimming left V 5 bases short and J 1 base short, with 17 bases between. The germline gives CDR1 SGHTA, CDR2 FQGTGA.

The V call is TRBV18, the J call TRBJ1-1; D possibly corresponds to TRBD1 (5 bases). Deletions cut 1 base from V and 4 bases from J, with 13 bases between. Germline values: CDR1 KGHSH, CDR2 LQKENI. The CDR3 has 15 residues. This chain's CDR3 is CASSPRWGEATEAFF. The CDR3 nucleotides read TGTGCCAGCTCACCACGATGGGGGGAGGCCACTGAAGCTTTCTTT.

The chain joins TRBV7-8 to TRBJ2-5, with TRBD2 identical over 7 bases. V dropped 5 bases and J dropped 5; count of bases not matched to a gene: 8. The CDR3 is 14 residues long. Per germline, CDR1 SGHVS and CDR2 FQNEAQ. The CDR3 nucleotides read TGTGCCAGCAGCCGGACTAGGAGAGGGGAGACCCAGTACTTC. The encoded protein is CASSRTRRGETQYF.

The V and J genes are TRBV6-5 and TRBJ2-7, with 7 bases lining up with TRBD2. Unmatched junction bases numbered 8, after V lost 9 bases and J lost 6 bases. The CDR3 runs 12 residues. Per germline, CDR1 MNHEY and CDR2 SVGAGI. This CDR3 reads CASKRELGEQYF. In nucleotides, the CDR3 is TGTGCCAGTAAGCGGGAATTGGGCGAGCAGTACTTC.

This rearrangement joins TRBV5-1 to TRBJ2-1; 8 nucleotides agree with TRBD2. Germline-derived CDR1 and CDR2 are SGHRS and YFSETQ. The junction had 7 bases not matched to a gene; V was cut back by 4 bases and J by 4 bases. The CDR3 length is 15 residues. The CDR3 spells CASSLAASGYNEQFF. CDR3 coding DNA: TGCGCCAGCAGCCTGGCGGCTAGCGGGTACAATGAGCAGTTCTTC.

The chain carries TRBV4-1 and TRBJ1-2; D is ambiguous. Germline assignment: CDR1 MGHRA and CDR2 YSYEKL. This CDR3 is built from 15 residues. The V gene lost 0 bases and the J gene lost 8 bases, with 16 bases spanning the gap. The CDR3 is CASSQELTWPGGYTF. CDR3 DNA: TGCGCCAGCAGCCAAGAACTGACCTGGCCCGGGGGCTACACCTTC.

The chain links TRBV19 to TRBJ2-7; TRBD2 matches at 10 bases. This CDR3 spans 17 amino acids. The junction had 11 bases not matched to a gene; V was cut back by 4 bases and J by 2 bases. Germline V gives CDR1 LNHDA, CDR2 SQIVND (reference sequence). The CDR3 region is CASSTSPSGRGTYEQYF. CDR3 bases: TGTGCCAGTAGTACAAGCCCTAGCGGGAGAGGGACCTACGAGCAGTACTTC.

This clone was recorded a few times. This chain links TRBV12-3 or TRBV12-4 with TRBJ1-5; possibly TRBD1 for D (5 bases). The CDR3 loop spans 12 amino acids. The germline V and J ends were trimmed by 8 bases and 6 bases, with 11 bases remaining between them. The DNA for the CDR3 is TGTGCCAGCTGGGGGGAAGGTCAGCCCCAGCATTTT. The encoded protein is CASWGEGQPQHF.

V gene TRBV27 combines with J gene TRBJ1-6; possibly TRBD1 for D (5 bases). CDR1 is MNHEY, CDR2 SMNVEV, per germline (reference sequence). Between the trimmed V and J ends, which lost 8 bases and 3 bases, there was a span of 11 bases. The CDR3 is 14 amino acids. The CDR3 sequence is CASSPGLYNSPLHF. The CDR3, as DNA: TGTGCCAGCTCCCCGGGACTCTATAATTCACCCCTCCACTTT.

The CDR3 here is CASSLRLAGGPDTQYF. The DNA of the CDR3 is TGTGCCAGCAGCTTAAGACTAGCGGGAGGGCCAGATACGCAGTATTTT. This rearrangement joins TRBV7-9 to TRBJ2-3; 14 positions match TRBD2. Trimming at V came to 2 bases and at J to 4 bases, leaving 2 bases not matched to a gene. The germline V gene has CDR1 SEHNR and CDR2 FQNEAQ (reference sequence). This CDR3 contains 16 residues.

V gene TRBV7-2 combines with J gene TRBJ2-1, with TRBD2 identical over 8 bases. The CDR3 length is 14 residues. The germline V gene has CDR1 SGHTA and CDR2 FQGNSA. V trimming: 6 bases; J trimming: 2 bases; junction bases outside the gene matches: 3. CDR3 amino acids: CASRGLGPYNEQFF. The CDR3 bases are TGTGCCAGCAGGGGACTAGGCCCCTACAATGAGCAGTTCTTC.